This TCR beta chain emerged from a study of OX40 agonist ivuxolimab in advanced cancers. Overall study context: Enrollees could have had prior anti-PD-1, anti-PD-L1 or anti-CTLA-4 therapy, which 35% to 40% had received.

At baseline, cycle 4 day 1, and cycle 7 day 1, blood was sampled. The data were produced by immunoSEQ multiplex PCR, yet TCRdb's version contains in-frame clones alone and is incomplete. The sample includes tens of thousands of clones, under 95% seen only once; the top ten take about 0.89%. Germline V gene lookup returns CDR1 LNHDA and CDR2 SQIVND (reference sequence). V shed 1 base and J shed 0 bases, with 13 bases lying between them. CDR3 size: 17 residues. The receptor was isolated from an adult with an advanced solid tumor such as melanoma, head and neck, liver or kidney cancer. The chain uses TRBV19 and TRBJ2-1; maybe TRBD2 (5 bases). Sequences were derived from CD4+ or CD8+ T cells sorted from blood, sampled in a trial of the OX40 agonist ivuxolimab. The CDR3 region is CASSIGRGLSSYNEQFF. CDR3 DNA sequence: TGTGCCAGTAGTATAGGTCGGGGTTTAAGCTCCTACAATGAGCAGTTCTTC. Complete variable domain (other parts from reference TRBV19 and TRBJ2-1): DGGITQSPKYLFRKEGQNVTLSCEQNLNHDAMYWYRQDPGQGLRLIYYSQIVNDFQKGDIAEGYSVSREKKESFPLTVTSAQKNPTAFYLCASSIGRGLSSYNEQFFGPGTRLTVL.